This TCR beta chain was identified during a study of blood T cells in healthy people across ages. Total RNA extraction produced at least 5.5 micrograms (per sample) for the study. The authors ran a second PCR of 7 to 11 cycles using a sample-barcoded 5' primer and a J-beta primer mix. TCRdb reprocessed the 5' RACE reads with MiXCR, giving one entry per CDR3 protein. The sample holds hundreds of thousands of distinct CDR3 sequences, just over 55% seen once. The germline V and J ends were trimmed by 5 bases and 9 bases, with 14 bases remaining between them. There are 12 residues in the CDR3. CDR1 and CDR2 from the germline V gene are SGHRS and YFSETQ.

The receptor's source is a man in his forties in good health. The chain uses TRBV5-1 and TRBJ1-2; no firm D call. Sequences were obtained from blood. Written as DNA, the CDR3 is TGCGCCAGCAGAACCGACGGTCTACGCTACACCTTC. The encoded protein is CASRTDGLRYTF.